Below, one T cell receptor (beta chain) is given with its context. Its antigen is not known. This CDR3 is 14 amino acids long. Trimming stripped 0 bases from V and 4 bases from J, with 6 bases between. The germline V gene has CDR1 WNHNN and CDR2 SYGVQD (reference sequence). This sample was included in a study of cytomegalovirus exposure and HLA in healthy donors. A multiplex PCR was run with 60 Vbeta primers and 13 Jbeta primers. Original handling: Later work found about 80 million unique TCR beta chains, with about 10 million shared. Assay: immunoSEQ multiplex PCR; the TCRdb copy retains only in-frame clones and omits some. That table gives V, J and clone size, and the DNA gave D and trimming. Among about 130,000 clones, roughly 70% were seen once, and the ten largest hold approximately 7%. General observations from the study: An Asian-associated ancestry cluster reportedly showed fewer N-insertions than the roughly 700-donor mean in a later analysis. The productive fraction for most TCR beta V segments was about 87% or about 30% in an earlier analysis. Reports credit the classifier with highly specific, highly sensitive diagnosis of cytomegalovirus status.

This receptor was obtained from a man aged 40-49 years in good health and CMV-seropositive. Sequencing input: PBMCs. The chain joins TRBV10-1 to TRBJ2-2, with D unclear. The CDR3 protein is CASSESPLTGELFF. Here the CDR3 DNA reads TGCGCCAGCAGTGAGTCCCCCCTCACCGGGGAGCTGTTTTTT.